The 18 T cell receptor beta chains below were found in one sample sequenced in a study of regulatory T cells in long-lasting Graves disease. The sample's time point: newly diagnosed GD, antithyroid drugs for less than 3 months. The TCR library was made from RNA extracted from PBMCs. Arm-PCR of CDR3 regions with iRepertoire HTBI primers generated TCR beta libraries. TCRdb used MiXCR to reprocess the multiplex PCR reads, holding one entry per CDR3 protein. The sample lists 600,000 to 650,000 distinct CDR3 sequences, approximately 15% occurring once. Separately, the same data were catalogued under a study of T cells in Graves' hyperthyroidism and ophthalmopathy.

The input for sequencing was peripheral blood mononuclear cells (PBMCs), taken at new diagnosis, from a patient treated with antithyroid drugs. The receptor source for this set is a woman in her twenties or thirties with Graves disease.

As regards this clonotype: Being one base from a much bigger clone, this may be a read error. The chain combines TRBV28 with TRBJ2-7; 7 bases are a match to TRBD1. CDR1 MDHEN and CDR2 SYDVKM come from the germline V gene. Trimming cost V 5 bases and J 3 bases; bases outside gene matches: 10. This CDR3 comprises 15 residues. In nucleotides, the CDR3 is TGTGCCAGCAGTCTCGATGGGACAGTCAGCTACGAGCAGTACTTC. It is translated as CASSLDGTVSYEQYF.

The chain uses TRBV5-1 and TRBJ1-4; no clear D. Per the germline V gene, CDR1 is SGHRS and CDR2 is YFSETQ. V gave up 4 bases and J gave up 5 bases, with 9 bases separating them. CDR3 length equals 13 residues. The CDR3 DNA reads as TGCGCCAGCAGCATCGACCGGAATGAAAAACTGTTTTTT. Translation gives CASSIDRNEKLFF.

This clonotype was recorded at least ten times. The chain couples TRBV28 to TRBJ2-7; possibly TRBD1 or TRBD2 for D (5 bases each). Germline CDR1 and CDR2: MDHEN and SYDVKM. The CDR3 is 19 residues long. V was cut by 3 bases and J by 1 base, with 25 bases left in between. This CDR3 is CASSFFIGGFGTPSYEQYF. The CDR3 coding sequence is TGTGCCAGCAGTTTCTTTATTGGCGGTTTTGGGACCCCTTCCTACGAGCAGTACTTC.

This clonotype was seen repeatedly, ten times or more. The rearrangement uses TRBV28 and TRBJ2-3; TRBD2 might be the D (7 bases). Per the germline V gene, CDR1 is MDHEN and CDR2 is SYDVKM. This CDR3 region has 15 residues. Trimming removed 2 bases from V and 3 bases from J, with 12 bases in between. The chain's CDR3 is CASSLGGAQTDTQYF. The CDR3 region has the DNA TGTGCCAGCAGTTTAGGGGGGGCGCAGACAGATACGCAGTATTTT.

The chain is built from TRBV28 and TRBJ1-1; 7 nucleotides line up with TRBD1. Trimming at V came to 7 bases and at J to 0 bases, leaving 8 bases not matched to a gene. The CDR3 runs to 15 residues. In germline, CDR1 is MDHEN, CDR2 SYDVKM. CDR3 amino acids: CASTRGGPLNTEAFF. The CDR3 DNA is TGTGCCAGCACTCGAGGGGGCCCCCTGAACACTGAAGCTTTCTTT.

This clonotype was found a few times. The chain recombines TRBV13 with TRBJ1-2; 10 positions agree with TRBD1. CDR3 length: 15 amino acids. J gave up 5 bases and V 5 bases, and 8 bases lay outside the gene matches. Germline V CDR1 and CDR2: PRHDT, FYEKMQ (reference sequence). CDR3 sequence (DNA): TGTGCCAGCAGCCCCGACAGGGGGCGAGCTTATGGCTACACCTTC. Amino acid sequence: CASSPDRGRAYGYTF.

Points on this clonotype: One junction end does not reproduce the germline sequence, and a read error may be involved. The chain uses TRBV20-1 and TRBJ2-1, with a weak D call TRBD2 (6 bases). This CDR3 contains 16 residues. CDR1 and CDR2 (germline): DFQATT, SNEGSKA (reference sequence). CDR3 in DNA: TGCAGTGCTAGGGTATCGTCCGGGGAGGCCTACAATGGGCAGTTCTTC. It yields the protein CSARVSSGEAYNGQFF.

The CDR3 region has the DNA TGTGCCAGCAGCTTGGCGGGCCCCAGGGCCGGGGAGCTGTTTTTT. Translated, it gives CASSLAGPRAGELFF. The chain has TRBV11-2 and TRBJ2-2; TRBD1 or TRBD2 may be the D gene (5 bases each). The CDR3 sequence is 15 residues long. Germline assignment: CDR1 SGHAT and CDR2 FQNNGV. Trimming left V 3 bases short and J 6 bases short, with 14 bases between. Based on the CDR3 plus reference TRBV11-2 and TRBJ2-2, the full variable domain is EAGVAQSPRYKIIEKRQSVAFWCNPISGHATLYWYQQILGQGPKLLIQFQNNGVVDDSQLPKDRFSAERLKGVDSTLKIQPAKLEDSAVYLCASSLAGPRAGELFFGEGSRLTVL.

This clonotype was observed at least ten times. The gene calls are TRBV28 and TRBJ2-5, with D hard to call. The CDR3 extends over 11 amino acids. In germline, CDR1 is MDHEN, CDR2 SYDVKM. The ends were cut back, 5 bases at V and 4 bases at J, with 5 bases in the middle. The CDR3 sequence: CASSVLETQYF. As DNA, the CDR3 is TGTGCCAGCAGTGTTCTAGAGACCCAGTACTTC.

To note about this clonotype: One end of the junction varies from germline; a read error may be responsible. V usage is TRBV7-9 and J usage is TRBJ2-1; 7 bases line up with TRBD1. The germline V gene encodes CDR1 SEHNR and CDR2 FQNEAQ (reference sequence). The CDR3 spans 15 residues. The CDR3 is CASSTTGISYNEQFF. The CDR3 bases are TGCGCCAGCAGCACGACAGGGATCTCCTACAATGAGCAGTTCTTC.

This clonotype was seen repeatedly, ten times or more. The chain combines TRBV6-2 or TRBV6-3 with TRBJ2-1, with no clear D. The CDR3 runs 15 residues. V lost 4 bases and J lost 0, with 10 bases in between. The germline V gene encodes CDR1 MNHEY and CDR2 SVGEGT. CDR3 loop: CASSSDVSSYNEQFF. The DNA of the CDR3 is TGTGCCAGCAGTTCGGACGTTAGCTCCTACAATGAGCAGTTCTTC.

This clonotype was found a few times. The CDR3 here is CASSQIEVSSYEQYF. The CDR3 bases are TGCGCCAGCAGCCAAATTGAGGTTAGCTCCTACGAGCAGTACTTC. V gene TRBV4-1 combines with J gene TRBJ2-7; D remains unclear. Germline V gene sequence: CDR1 MGHRA, CDR2 YSYEKL. Trimming left V 2 bases short and J 0 bases short, with 11 bases between. This CDR3 comprises 15 residues.

V usage is TRBV20-1 and J usage is TRBJ1-3; the D is unclear. V lost 0 bases and J 4 bases, leaving 10 bases between the germline ends. The CDR3 covers 14 residues. Germline V gives CDR1 DFQATT, CDR2 SNEGSKA (reference sequence). DNA for the CDR3: TGCAGTGCTAGAGAATGGCGATCCGGAAACACCATATATTTT. Translating gives CSAREWRSGNTIYF.

This clonotype was seen only a few times. The chain recombines TRBV9 with TRBJ2-7; 10 nucleotides match TRBD2. The germline gives CDR1 SGDLS, CDR2 YYNGEE. V gave up 0 bases and J gave up 4 bases; unmatched junction bases: 7. This CDR3 has 16 residues. CDR3 nucleotide sequence: TGTGCCAGCAGCGTAGGTCCTAGCGGGAGCGGTTACGAGCAGTACTTC. Its protein product is CASSVGPSGSGYEQYF.

The chain has TRBV6-1 and TRBJ2-1; tentative D call: TRBD2 (6 bases). CDR1 and CDR2 (germline): MNHNS, SASEGT. The CDR3 extends over 15 amino acids. V lost 7 bases, J lost 0 bases, and 13 bases lay in between. The CDR3 reads CASTDSGFSYNEQFF. DNA for the CDR3: TGTGCCAGCACCGACAGCGGGTTCTCCTACAATGAGCAGTTCTTC.

This clonotype was detected a few times. J is TRBJ2-7 and V is TRBV10-1; 12 nucleotides align to TRBD2. V trimming: 10 bases; J trimming: 6 bases; junction bases outside the gene matches: 7. This CDR3 spans 13 amino acids. CDR1 WNHNN and CDR2 SYGVQD come from the germline V gene (reference sequence). This CDR3 is CATRGLAGTEQYF. The CDR3 region has the DNA TGCGCCACCCGAGGACTAGCGGGAACCGAGCAGTACTTC.

This clonotype was detected a few times. The genes are TRBV24-1 and TRBJ2-1, with D tentatively TRBD1 (5 bases). The length of the CDR3 is 15 residues. V was cut by 0 bases and J by 6 bases, with 11 bases left in between. In germline, CDR1 is KGHDR, CDR2 SFDVKD. CDR3 region: CATSDLSAGINEQFF. CDR3 sequence (DNA): TGTGCCACCAGTGATTTGTCAGCAGGGATCAATGAGCAGTTCTTC.

This chain connects TRBV6-5 to TRBJ1-2, with D unclear. Germline V CDR1 and CDR2: MNHEY, SVGAGI. CDR3 length equals 14 residues. V lost 0 bases and J 1 base, leaving 6 bases between the germline ends. The CDR3 coding sequence is TGTGCCAGCAGTTACTCTTCAGTTAACTATGGCTACACCTTC. This codes for CASSYSSVNYGYTF.